One sample yielded the 30 T cell receptor beta chains listed below, sequenced in a study of blood T cells in healthy people across ages. Through a sample-barcoded 5' primer and a J-beta primer mix, a second PCR was run for roughly 6 to 12 cycles. TCRdb called the 5' RACE reads again in MiXCR, with one record for every CDR3 protein. The data show about 1.4 million distinct CDR3 sequences, roughly 59% seen once. Material: blood. These receptors originate from a man aged 18 to 30 in good health.

The CDR3 DNA reads TGTGCCAGCAGCCAAGATTTGAGGGAGCTGTTTTTT. Amino acids: CASSQDLRELFF. The genes are TRBV3-1 and TRBJ2-2; the D is unclear. CDR3 length equals 12 residues. Trimming cost V 0 bases and J 9 bases, with 5 bases left between them. CDR1 and CDR2 from the germline V gene are LGHDT and YNNKEL (reference sequence). Full variable domain (remainder filled in from reference TRBV3-1 and TRBJ2-2): DTAVSQTPKYLVTQMGNDKSIKCEQNLGHDTMYWYKQDSKKFLKIMFSYNNKELIINETVPNRFSPKSPDKAHLNLHINSLELGDSAVYFCASSQDLRELFFGEGSRLTVL.

This chain joins TRBV5-6 and TRBJ1-3; D may be TRBD1 (6 bases). V lost 7 bases and J 0 bases, leaving 17 bases between the germline ends. The germline CDR1 and CDR2 sequences are SGHDT and YYEEEE. The CDR3 consists of 16 residues. CDR3 nucleotides: TGTGCCAGCCAACCGACAGGACGAAACTCTGGAAACACCATATATTTT. Residues: CASQPTGRNSGNTIYF.

This clonotype occurred a few times. The chain uses TRBV10-3 and TRBJ2-4; the match to TRBD2 covers 7 bases. The J call may be in error: the DNA end matches TRBJ2-7 better. This CDR3 is built from 14 residues. In germline, CDR1 is ENHRY, CDR2 SYGVKD. In DNA, the CDR3 is TGTGCCATCAGTCGCCCGACTAGCCGGTACGAGCAGTACTTC. It encodes CAISRPTSRYEQYF.

This clonotype was detected a few times. The gene calls are TRBV5-1 and TRBJ1-1; TRBD1 is a possible D gene (6 bases). Germline assignment: CDR1 SGHRS and CDR2 YFSETQ. The CDR3 has 14 amino acids. The V end lost 3 bases, the J end lost 6 bases, and 15 bases lay between the germline ends. The CDR3 is CASSYRGGAAEAFF. The CDR3, as DNA: TGCGCCAGCAGCTACCGCGGGGGCGCGGCTGAAGCTTTCTTT.

This clonotype was counted only a few times. The chain is built from TRBV29-1 and TRBJ2-7, with a tentative D call TRBD2 (6 bases). The tail of the sequence fits TRBJ2-5 better, so the J call may be wrong. The CDR3 is made up of 14 amino acids. Germline-derived CDR1 and CDR2 are SQVTM and ANQGSEA. For the CDR3, the DNA is TGCAGCGTTTTCGGGACTCTGATTTGGGAGACCCAGTACTTC. This gives the protein CSVFGTLIWETQYF.

Only a few counts were recorded for this clonotype. One junction end disagrees with the germline gene, perhaps due to a read error. J is TRBJ2-6 and V is TRBV15, with 7 bases aligning to TRBD2. The CDR3 length is 13 residues. From germline, CDR1 is LNHNV and CDR2 YYDKDF (reference sequence). The CDR3 nucleotides are TGTGCCACCAGTCTAACGGGGGGCAACGTCCTGACTTTC. Encoded protein: CATSLTGGNVLTF.

A few counts support this clonotype. V is TRBV18 and J is TRBJ1-2; no clear D. V shed 1 base and J shed 5 bases, with 11 bases lying between them. Germline loops: CDR1 KGHSH, CDR2 LQKENI. The CDR3 consists of 14 residues. The CDR3 DNA reads TGTGCCAGCTCACCACTCACGTGGGGTTATGGCTACACCTTC. As protein: CASSPLTWGYGYTF.

V and J are TRBV4-1 and TRBJ2-1, with D unclear. Per germline, CDR1 MGHRA and CDR2 YSYEKL. Between the trimmed V and J ends, which lost 5 bases and 4 bases, there was a span of 12 bases. The CDR3 consists of 14 residues. As DNA, the CDR3 is TGCGCCAGCAGCGCTAGATTTGGTTACAATGAGCAGTTCTTC. Protein: CASSARFGYNEQFF.

This chain uses TRBV12-3 or TRBV12-4 with TRBJ2-5; D remains unclear. This CDR3 region has 16 residues. The V end lost 3 bases, the J end lost 3 bases, and 17 bases lay between the germline ends. CDR3 DNA sequence: TGTGCCAGCAGTTTCCGCCCCCCCGGCGCAGAAGAGACCCAGTACTTC. It translates to CASSFRPPGAEETQYF.

As regards this clonotype: Compared with germline, one end of the junction differs, possibly owing to a read error. This sequence joins TRBV20-1 and TRBJ2-7; no firm D call. CDR1 and CDR2 (germline): DFQATT, SNEGSKA (reference sequence). CDR3 length equals 15 residues. CDR3 in DNA: TGCAGTGCAAGAGATCTGGCTGGGCGCTCCTACGAGCAGTACTTC. It yields the protein CSARDLAGRSYEQYF.

With respect to this clonotype: Just one base apart from a much larger clone, this may be a read error. The chain recombines TRBV14 with TRBJ1-2, with D possibly TRBD1 on 5 matching bases. Germline CDR1 reads SGHDN; CDR2 reads FVKESK. The CDR3 totals 13 residues. V was trimmed by 4 bases and J by 4 bases, leaving 10 bases between them. CDR3 sequence (DNA): TGTGCCAGCAGCCCGGCCAGGGCCTATGGCTACACCTTC. Amino acid sequence: CASSPARAYGYTF.

This clonotype has only a few counts. The chain joins TRBV29-1 to TRBJ2-5; 8 nucleotides agree with TRBD1. The J call is in doubt because the DNA end fits TRBJ2-7 better. This CDR3 comprises 14 residues. Germline lookup yields CDR1 SQVTM and CDR2 ANQGSEA. For the CDR3, the DNA is TGCAGCGTTGAGGACTGGGACAGGTATGACGAGCAGTACTTC. Encoded protein: CSVEDWDRYDEQYF.

The chain joins TRBV29-1 to TRBJ2-7, with 7 bases fitting TRBD2. The CDR3 has 13 residues. The germline gives CDR1 SQVTM, CDR2 ANQGSEA. Trimming cost V 6 bases and J 4 bases; bases outside gene matches: 9. As DNA, the CDR3 is TGCAGCGTCGCTGGACTAGGGATGTACGAGCAGTACTTC. Its translation: CSVAGLGMYEQYF.

J is TRBJ2-5 and V is TRBV9; D call uncertain. The germline V gene encodes CDR1 SGDLS and CDR2 YYNGEE. The ends were cut back, 0 bases at V and 4 bases at J, with 10 bases in the middle. This CDR3 has 14 residues. This chain's CDR3 is CASSVGRPGETQYF. The CDR3 nucleotides read TGTGCCAGCAGCGTAGGCCGGCCTGGAGAGACCCAGTACTTC.

This clonotype was counted once. One end of the junction does not line up with germline, which may come from a read error. The rearrangement joins TRBV5-1 to TRBJ2-5; D not certain. The germline V gene has CDR1 SGHRS and CDR2 YFSETQ. The CDR3 spans 18 residues. CDR3 sequence: CASSLDKLPRKAQETQYF. CDR3 bases: TGCGCCAGCAGCTTGGATAAGTTACCACGAAAAGCCCAAGAGACTCAGTACTTC. Based on the CDR3 plus reference TRBV5-1 and TRBJ2-5, the full variable domain is KAGVTQTPRYLIKTRGQQVTLSCSPISGHRSVSWYQQTPGQGLQFLFEYFSETQRNKGNFPGRFSGRQFSNSRSEMNVSTLELGDSALYLCASSLDKLPRKAQETQYFGPGTRLLVL.

V is TRBV9 and J is TRBJ2-2; D gene uncertain. The CDR3 has 12 residues. V lost 6 bases and J 6 bases, leaving 9 bases between the germline ends. Germline V CDR1 and CDR2: SGDLS, YYNGEE. The CDR3 loop is CASKEDSGELFF. In DNA, the CDR3 is TGTGCCAGCAAGGAAGATTCCGGGGAGCTGTTTTTT.

The CDR3 is CASSYRNNSPLHF. Written as DNA, the CDR3 is TGTGCCAGCAGTTACAGGAATAATTCACCCCTCCACTTT. The chain joins TRBV6-6 to TRBJ1-6; D not resolved. This CDR3 has 13 amino acids. Germline V gene data show CDR1 as MNHNY and CDR2 as SVGAGI (reference sequence). Trimming took 2 bases from V and 5 from J, leaving 4 bases between them.

In nucleotides, the CDR3 is TGCGCCAGCAGCCACGAGTGGGACAGGGGTCTTCAGCCCCAGCATTTT. It specifies CASSHEWDRGLQPQHF. The V call is TRBV4-1, the J call TRBJ1-5, with 10 bases that match TRBD1. This CDR3 has 16 residues. V trimming: 3 bases; J trimming: 6 bases; junction bases outside the gene matches: 8. Germline V gene sequence: CDR1 MGHRA, CDR2 YSYEKL.

V is TRBV6-2 or TRBV6-3 and J is TRBJ1-2; D is unresolved. Trimming stripped 6 bases from V and 10 bases from J, with 12 bases between. The CDR3 totals 11 residues. Germline V gene lookup returns CDR1 MNHEY and CDR2 SVGEGT. As DNA, the CDR3 is TGTGCCAGCAGCCGAGGCCCTATCTACACCTTC. It specifies CASSRGPIYTF.

The chain combines TRBV7-9 with TRBJ2-4; D remains unclear. The J call may be faulty, since TRBJ2-7 better matches the DNA end. The CDR3 length is 15 residues. Germline loops: CDR1 SEHNR, CDR2 FQNEAQ (reference sequence). The CDR3, as DNA: TGTGCCAGCAGCTTGAGTGGGTCGACCTTATACGAGCAGTACTTC. Translating it yields CASSLSGSTLYEQYF.

The chain couples TRBV4-2 to TRBJ2-4, with 11 bases fitting TRBD2. The closer fit of TRBJ2-7 to the DNA end suggests the J call may be wrong. Germline values: CDR1 LGHNA, CDR2 YNFKEQ. This CDR3 has 19 residues. CDR3 sequence reads: CASSQDGPLLAGGVNEQYF. CDR3 nucleotides: TGTGCCAGCAGCCAAGATGGGCCCCTCCTAGCGGGAGGTGTCAACGAGCAGTACTTC.

The V gene is TRBV4-1, the J gene TRBJ1-4, with a possible D match to TRBD1 (5 bases). Germline CDR1 reads MGHRA; CDR2 reads YSYEKL. The CDR3 is made up of 15 amino acids. Trimming shortened V by 4 bases and J by 7 bases, and 16 bases separated the two germline ends. CDR3 region: CASSPSLGGFEKLFF. The CDR3 region has the DNA TGCGCCAGCAGCCCCTCTTTGGGGGGTTTTGAAAAACTGTTTTTT.

This sequence joins TRBV2 and TRBJ2-7, with D possibly being TRBD2 (5 bases). The CDR3 spans 14 residues. V gave up 2 bases and J gave up 5 bases, with 13 bases separating them. The germline V gene has CDR1 SNHLY and CDR2 FYNNEI. The CDR3, as DNA: TGTGCCAGCAGTGAAATCGTTATGAGGGACGAGCAGTACTTC. It translates to CASSEIVMRDEQYF. Using reference TRBV2 and TRBJ2-7 for the parts outside the CDR3, the full variable domain is EPEVTQTPSHQVTQMGQEVILRCVPISNHLYFYWYRQILGQKVEFLVSFYNNEISEKSEIFDDQFSVERPDGSNFTLKIRSTKLEDSAMYFCASSEIVMRDEQYFGPGTRLTVT.

The chain carries TRBV11-2 and TRBJ2-4; possible D gene TRBD2, 5 bases. Gene TRBJ2-5 matches the end of the DNA better, so the J call may be wrong. There are 14 residues in the CDR3. The V gene's germline CDR1 is SGHAT and CDR2 FQNNGV. This chain's CDR3 is CASSLVGVSETQYF. For the CDR3, the DNA is TGTGCCAGCAGCTTAGTCGGGGTGTCAGAGACCCAGTACTTC.

About this clonotype: An end of the junction does not agree with germline; a read error may underlie this. The genes are TRBV30 and TRBJ1-2; 9 positions agree with TRBD1. Germline V gene data show CDR1 as GTSNPN and CDR2 as SVGIG (reference sequence). The CDR3 is 13 residues long. The CDR3 DNA sequence: TGTGCCGGGAGCCTACAGGGGGCGAGCGGCTACACCTTC. Encoded protein: CAGSLQGASGYTF. The full variable domain, completed using reference TRBV30 and TRBJ1-2, is SQTIHQWPATLVQPVGSPLSLECTVEGTSNPNLYWYRQAAGRGLQLLFYSVGIGQISSEVPQNLSASRPQDRQFILSSKKLLLSDSGFYLCAGSLQGASGYTFGSGTRLTVV.

J is TRBJ1-4 and V is TRBV25-1; 7 positions agree with TRBD1. CDR1 and CDR2 from the germline V gene are MGHDK and SYGVNS. This CDR3 has 15 residues. V was clipped by 1 base and J by 7 bases; unmatched bases: 6. For the CDR3, the DNA is TGTGCCAGCAGTGAATTGGAGGGGGCAAGTGAAAAACTGTTTTTT. Its translation is CASSELEGASEKLFF. The full variable domain, in which reference TRBV25-1 and TRBJ1-4 provide the parts outside the CDR3, is EADIYQTPRYLVIGTGKKITLECSQTMGHDKMYWYQQDPGMELHLIHYSYGVNSTEKGDLSSESTVSRIRTEHFPLTLESARPSHTSQYLCASSELEGASEKLFFGSGTQLSVL.

The CDR3 is CASSLDLQPNYGYTF. CDR3 coding DNA: TGTGCCAGCAGTTTAGATCTACAGCCTAACTATGGCTACACCTTC. The genes are TRBV12-3 or TRBV12-4 and TRBJ1-2; D is uncertain. The V end lost 1 base, the J end lost 0 bases, and 9 bases lay between the germline ends. The CDR3 has 15 amino acids.

This clonotype showed up just a few times. This sequence joins TRBV10-3 and TRBJ1-1; D might be TRBD1 (5 bases). Germline CDR1 is ENHRY and CDR2 is SYGVKD. V was clipped by 6 bases and J by 1 base, with 9 bases between them. The CDR3 consists of 13 residues. The CDR3 DNA reads TGTGCCATCAGGTACACAGGGAACACTGAAGCTTTCTTT. Amino acids: CAIRYTGNTEAFF.

This clonotype was picked up a small number of times. The rearrangement uses TRBV24-1 and TRBJ2-3; the match to TRBD1 covers 7 bases. This CDR3 has 13 amino acids. V lost 3 bases, J lost 8 bases, and 4 bases stayed unmatched. The germline V gene encodes CDR1 KGHDR and CDR2 SFDVKD. Here the CDR3 DNA reads TGTGCCACCAGTGATCCTGGACAGGCTACGCAGTATTTT. Translating gives CATSDPGQATQYF.

This clonotype was observed a handful of times. The chain employs TRBV7-8 and TRBJ2-4; tentative D call: TRBD2 (5 bases). Germline assignment: CDR1 SGHVS and CDR2 FQNEAQ. The V gene lost 5 bases and the J gene lost 2 bases, with 7 bases spanning the gap. CDR3 length: 13 residues. CDR3 nucleotide sequence: TGTGCCAGCAGCACTAGAACCAAAAACATTCAGTACTTC. This gives the protein CASSTRTKNIQYF. Variable domain in full (rest from reference TRBV7-8 and TRBJ2-4): GAGVSQSPRYKVAKRGQDVALRCDPISGHVSLFWYQQALGQGPEFLTYFQNEAQLDKSGLPSDRFFAERPEGSVSTLKIQRTQQEDSAVYLCASSTRTKNIQYFGAGTRLSVL.